This is a list of T cell receptor beta chains from one sample in a study of early T cells in non-severe SARS-CoV-2 infection. TCRdb passed the 5' RACE reads through MiXCR, listing each CDR3 protein once. The sample has around 94,000 distinct CDR3 sequences; under 15% are singletons. Sequencing was done on a sample of whole blood. The origin of the receptors is an adult who was a healthcare worker with PCR-confirmed SARS-CoV-2 infection or an uninfected control (not recorded which). CDR3s include the opening cysteine and the closing phenylalanine or tryptophan. Each record gives: V gene, J gene, D gene, clone size, CDR3 DNA, CDR3 protein. The D gene is left open where the match is weak. A row's size may be missing; if present it is once, few, many or a size class.

TRBV4-1	TRBJ1-5	-	many	TGCGCCAGCAGCCAAGATTTCCGGTATAGCAATCAGCCCCAGCATTTT	CASSQDFRYSNQPQHF
TRBV20-1	TRBJ2-1	TRBD2	-	TGCAGTGCTAGGACTAGCAGAGCTTACAATGAGCAGTTCTTC	CSARTSRAYNEQFF
TRBV5-8	TRBJ1-5	-	-	TGTGCCAGCAGCCTAAGACAGTCCAATCAGCCCCAGCATTTT	CASSLRQSNQPQHF
TRBV20-1	TRBJ1-1	-	few	TGCAGTGCTCAGAAAAACACTGAAGCTTTCTTT	CSAQKNTEAFF
TRBV6-5	TRBJ1-3	-	-	TGTGCCAGCAGTTACTCGATCTCTGGAAACACCATATATTTT	CASSYSISGNTIYF
TRBV19	TRBJ2-2	-	-	TGTGCCAGTAGTACGGCAGAAAACACCGGGGAGCTGTTTTTT	CASSTAENTGELFF
TRBV29-1	TRBJ2-7	-	few	TGCAGCGCCTCGGACTCGGGCCACGAGCAGTACTTC	CSASDSGHEQYF
TRBV29-1	TRBJ2-7	TRBD2	-	TGCAGCGTTGGCGTGGCGGGAGGGTCCTACGAGCAGTACTTC	CSVGVAGGSYEQYF
TRBV7-6	TRBJ2-5	TRBD2	few	TGTGCCAGCAGCTTAGCGACTAGCGGGTGGGCCCAAGAGACCCAGTACTTC	CASSLATSGWAQETQYF
TRBV28	TRBJ2-3	TRBD1	-	TGTGCCAGCAGTCAAAACAGGGGGCACACAGATACGCAGTATTTT	CASSQNRGHTDTQYF
TRBV3-1	TRBJ2-5	TRBD2	-	TGTGCCAGCAACTCAGCGGGAAACGTAGAGACCCAGTACTTC	CASNSAGNVETQYF
TRBV5-1	TRBJ2-1	TRBD2	-	TGCGCCAGCAGCTTGGCTCTAGCGGCCCACAATGAGCAGTTCTTC	CASSLALAAHNEQFF
TRBV20-1	TRBJ2-3	-	many	TGCAGTGCTCTATTCGGGAACGGAAATACGCAGTATTTT	CSALFGNGNTQYF
TRBV6-5	TRBJ1-1	-	many	TGTGCCAGCAGTTCATTGTCATCAGAGACTGAAGCTTTCTTT	CASSSLSSETEAFF